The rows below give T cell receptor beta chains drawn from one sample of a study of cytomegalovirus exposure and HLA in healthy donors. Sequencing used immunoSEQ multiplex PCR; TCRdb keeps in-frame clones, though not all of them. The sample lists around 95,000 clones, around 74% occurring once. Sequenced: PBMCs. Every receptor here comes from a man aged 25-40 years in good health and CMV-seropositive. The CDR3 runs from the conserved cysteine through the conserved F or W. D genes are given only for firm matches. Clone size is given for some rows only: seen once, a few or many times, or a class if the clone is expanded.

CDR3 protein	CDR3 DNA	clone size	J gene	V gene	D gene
CASSHPGIQETQYF	TGTGCCAGCAGCCACCCCGGGATTCAAGAGACCCAGTACTTC	few	TRBJ2-5	TRBV9	.
CASSSRRLSPGYEQYF	TGTGCCAGCAGCTCTAGGCGTTTGTCGCCGGGCTACGAGCAGTACTTC	.	TRBJ2-7	TRBV7-8	.
CASSLSTGNRPNTEAFF	TGTGCCAGCAGCTTAAGTACAGGCAATAGGCCGAACACCGAAGCTTTCTTT	.	TRBJ1-1	TRBV11-2	.
CASSYQVNTEAFF	TGTGCCAGCAGTTACCAGGTAAACACTGAAGCTTTCTTT	.	TRBJ1-1	TRBV6-5	.
CASSLNGQGFFSPLHF	TGTGCCAGCAGCTTAAATGGACAGGGGTTTTTTTCACCCCTCCACTTT	.	TRBJ1-6	TRBV11-2	TRBD1
CASSPKTGGLYGYTF	TGTGCCAGCAGCCCCAAGACAGGGGGGCTCTATGGCTACACCTTC	.	TRBJ1-2	TRBV5-6	TRBD1
CASSLSGEQYF	TGTGCCAGCAGTTTATCCGGGGAGCAGTACTTC	.	TRBJ2-7	TRBV28	.
CASSKTGTSGVYGNIQYF	TGTGCCAGCAGTAAGACCGGGACTAGCGGGGTATATGGGAACATTCAGTACTTC	.	TRBJ2-4	TRBV2	TRBD2
CAGGPGQVFWGF	TGTGCCGGAGGACCGGGACAGGTCTTTTGGGGCTTT	.	TRBJ1-1	TRBV5-8	TRBD1
CASSRTRYSNQPQHF	TGTGCCAGCAGCCGGACACGCTATAGCAATCAGCCCCAGCATTTT	.	TRBJ1-5	TRBV27	.
CASKVGGGYNEQFF	TGTGCCAGCAAGGTGGGCGGGGGGTACAATGAGCAGTTCTTC	.	TRBJ2-1	TRBV28	TRBD2
CASSGRQENTEAFF	TGCGCCAGCAGCGGCCGACAGGAGAACACTGAAGCTTTCTTT	.	TRBJ1-1	TRBV5-1	.
CASSLGEGRTLHF	TGTGCCAGCAGCTTGGGGGAGGGGCGCACCCTCCACTTT	few	TRBJ1-6	TRBV5-6	.
CAWSVRAGYGEQYF	TGTGCCTGGAGTGTACGTGCGGGGTACGGCGAGCAGTACTTC	few	TRBJ2-7	TRBV30	.
CASTERLAGATSSYEQYF	TGTGCCAGCACTGAAAGACTAGCGGGGGCCACGAGCTCCTACGAGCAGTACTTC	.	TRBJ2-7	TRBV2	TRBD2
CASRFRDRNQPQHF	TGTGCCAGCAGGTTCCGGGACAGAAATCAGCCCCAGCATTTT	.	TRBJ1-5	TRBV2	TRBD1
CASSKGQGGAGELFF	TGTGCCAGCAGCAAGGGACAGGGCGGTGCCGGGGAGCTGTTTTTT	.	TRBJ2-2	TRBV7-9	TRBD1
CASSLEGQTTSTDTQYF	TGCGCCAGCAGCTTGGAGGGACAGACTACTAGCACAGATACGCAGTATTTT	.	TRBJ2-3	TRBV5-1	TRBD1
CASRTGLSSYNSPLHF	TGTGCCAGCAGGACCGGGTTGAGCTCCTATAATTCACCCCTCCACTTT	.	TRBJ1-6	TRBV28	.
CASSPLDSNTEAFF	TGTGCCAGCTCACCACTTGACAGCAACACTGAAGCTTTCTTT	.	TRBJ1-1	TRBV18	.
CATESGGDNEQFF	TGTGCCACCGAGAGCGGGGGGGACAATGAGCAGTTCTTC	.	TRBJ2-1	TRBV10-3	TRBD2
CASGLAQGSKGYTF	TGTGCTAGTGGTTTGGCACAGGGATCGAAGGGCTACACCTTC	.	TRBJ1-2	TRBV12-5	.
CASGQPPPYEQYF	TGTGCCAGTGGACAGCCTCCCCCCTACGAGCAGTACTTC	.	TRBJ2-7	TRBV28	.
CARSPGQCYEQYF	TGTGCCAGAAGCCCGGGACAGTGCTACGAGCAGTACTTC	.	TRBJ2-7	TRBV7-5	.
CAWRAGSPNEKLFF	TGTGCCTGGAGGGCAGGATCTCCTAATGAAAAACTGTTTTTT	.	TRBJ1-4	TRBV30	.
CASSQVNRDSLEYGYTF	TGTGCCAGCAGCCAAGTCAACCGGGACAGTCTTGAGTATGGCTACACCTTC	.	TRBJ1-2	TRBV14	TRBD1
CASSRTGPLNTIYF	TGTGCCAGCAGTAGGACAGGGCCACTAAACACCATATATTTT	once	TRBJ1-3	TRBV6-5	TRBD1
CASSRRAETQYF	TGTGCCAGCAGTCGCCGAGCGGAGACCCAGTACTTC	.	TRBJ2-5	TRBV6-6	.
CASSPGTANSPLHF	TGTGCCAGCAGCCCCGGGACAGCAAATTCACCCCTCCACTTT	.	TRBJ1-6	TRBV4-2	TRBD1
CASHGTVASTDTQYF	TGTGCCAGCCACGGGACAGTAGCTAGCACAGATACGCAGTATTTT	once	TRBJ2-3	TRBV2	TRBD1
CASSREKAGRYTF	TGCGCCAGCAGCCGAGAAAAGGCAGGGCGCTACACCTTC	.	TRBJ1-2	TRBV4-3	.
CASSLGGGLAQVSYEQYF	TGTGCCAGCAGCTTAGGCGGGGGACTAGCCCAGGTATCTTACGAGCAGTACTTC	.	TRBJ2-7	TRBV13	TRBD2
CASSWLGVDQPQHF	TGTGCCAGTAGTTGGTTAGGGGTGGATCAGCCCCAGCATTTT	.	TRBJ1-5	TRBV19	.
CASSLGPGTDSYEQYF	TGCGCCAGCAGCTTGGGCCCGGGGACAGACTCCTACGAGCAGTACTTC	.	TRBJ2-7	TRBV5-1	TRBD1
CASTSSGGGYNEQFF	TGTGCCAGCACCTCTAGCGGGGGGGGGTACAATGAGCAGTTCTTC	.	TRBJ2-1	TRBV28	TRBD2
CASSRASSGMQETQYF	TGCGCCAGCAGCCGGGCCTCTAGCGGAATGCAAGAGACCCAGTACTTC	few	TRBJ2-5	TRBV5-1	TRBD2
CASSEPGVANYGYTF	TGTGCCAGCAGTGAACCCGGGGTGGCTAACTATGGCTACACCTTC	.	TRBJ1-2	TRBV6-1	.
CASSYDRGGTEAFF	TGTGCCAGCAGTTACGACAGGGGCGGAACTGAAGCTTTCTTT	.	TRBJ1-1	TRBV6-5	TRBD1
CASSLGPAYEQYF	TGTGCCAGCAGCTTAGGCCCGGCCTACGAGCAGTACTTC	.	TRBJ2-7	TRBV13	.
CASSLGPGGSSGNTIYF	TGTGCCAGCAGTCTGGGGCCAGGGGGAAGCTCTGGAAACACCATATATTTT	.	TRBJ1-3	TRBV4-2	TRBD1
CASSEVRDTYYGYTF	TGTGCCAGCAGTGAGGTCCGGGACACCTACTATGGCTACACCTTC	once	TRBJ1-2	TRBV6-1	.
CASSVPGLAGNEQFF	TGTGCCAGCAGCGTCCCGGGACTAGCTGGAAATGAGCAGTTCTTC	.	TRBJ2-1	TRBV21-1	.
CASSKDINQPQHF	TGTGCCAGCAGCAAGGACATCAATCAGCCCCAGCATTTT	.	TRBJ1-5	TRBV21-1	.
CASSGTLGKGTDTQYF	TGTGCCAGCAGTGGGACTCTCGGCAAGGGCACAGATACGCAGTATTTT	once	TRBJ2-3	TRBV2	.
CASSGRDRARVEAFF	TGTGCCAGCAGCGGTCGGGACAGGGCTAGAGTTGAAGCTTTCTTT	.	TRBJ1-1	TRBV11-1	TRBD1
CASSIRGGWDRRFEAFF	TGTGCCAGTAGTATCAGGGGCGGGTGGGACAGGAGGTTTGAAGCTTTCTTT	.	TRBJ1-1	TRBV19	TRBD1